This TCR beta chain emerged from a study of early T cells in non-severe SARS-CoV-2 infection. Study background: Unpaired chains resulted from sequencing bulk RNA of unsorted whole blood.

Unique molecular identifiers were added to individual cDNA molecules. TCRdb re-called the 5' RACE reads with MiXCR, one entry per CDR3 protein. The sample holds some 39,000 distinct CDR3 sequences, 4% to 4.5% seen once. The ends were cut back, 0 bases at V and 4 bases at J, with 8 bases in the middle. Germline CDR1 LGHDT, CDR2 YNNKEL (reference sequence). There are 14 residues in the CDR3. As to this clonotype: Its antigen is currently unknown.

The study's findings and limits: VDJdb-based annotation leaned toward anti-spike CD8 responses and missed private and CD4 specificities.

This clonotype originated in an adult who was a healthcare worker with PCR-confirmed SARS-CoV-2 infection or an uninfected control (not recorded which). Input material: whole blood. The genes are TRBV3-1 and TRBJ2-3; no firm D call. CDR3 in DNA: TGTGCCAGCAGCCAAGATCGGCGGCCAGATACGCAGTATTTT. It yields the protein CASSQDRRPDTQYF.